This TCR beta chain was obtained from a study of T-cell memory formation after mild COVID-19. About the research overall: Largely, the TCR clusters proved donor specific. General observations from the study: The CD4+ clones that contracted clustered mainly within CM and EM, and the CD8+ clones concentrated in EMRA. Cross-reactive memory appears to have joined, as suggested by some responding clones showing up in pre-infection memory.

The germline V gene encodes CDR1 SGHRS and CDR2 YFSETQ. The CDR3 extends over 15 amino acids. The V end was cut by 2 bases, the J end by 2 bases, with 14 bases between. Sample barcodes and UMIs were carried by the TCR alpha and TCR beta cDNA libraries that 5'RACE generated with constant-segment primers. TCRdb re-analysed the 5' RACE reads in MiXCR, keeping a single row per CDR3 protein. This table has some 320,000 distinct CDR3 sequences, approximately 14% appearing once. About this clonotype itself: Its antigen is not identified.

V gene TRBV5-1 combines with J gene TRBJ2-7; the D is unclear. The sequenced sample consisted of PBMCs or a T cell subset sorted from them (not recorded which). The receptor's source is a man younger than 35 who had mild COVID-19 (a few samples of this study predate the infection). Cell type and time point are not known. CDR3 sequence: CASSLSTAPPYEQYF. In DNA, the CDR3 is TGCGCCAGCAGCTTATCTACTGCGCCTCCCTACGAGCAGTACTTC.